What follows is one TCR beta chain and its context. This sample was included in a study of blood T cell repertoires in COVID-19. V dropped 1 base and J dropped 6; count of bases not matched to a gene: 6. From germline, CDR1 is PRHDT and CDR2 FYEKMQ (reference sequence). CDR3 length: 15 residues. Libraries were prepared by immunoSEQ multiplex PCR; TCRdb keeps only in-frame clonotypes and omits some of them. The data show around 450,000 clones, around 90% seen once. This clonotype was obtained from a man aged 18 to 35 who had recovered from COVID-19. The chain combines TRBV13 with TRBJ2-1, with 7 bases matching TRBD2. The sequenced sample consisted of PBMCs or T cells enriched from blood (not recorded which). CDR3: CASSLVGGSVNEQFF. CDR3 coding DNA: TGTGCCAGCAGCTTAGTCGGGGGGTCGGTCAATGAGCAGTTCTTC.